These 3 T cell receptor beta chains were sequenced from one sample in a study of T cells in tumors after PD-1 blockade. The data were produced by immunoSEQ multiplex PCR, yet TCRdb's version contains in-frame clones alone and is incomplete. There are around 60,000 clones in the sample; over 75% occur only once, and about an eighth lies in the top ten. Sequenced here: PBMCs, sampled before anti-PD-1 treatment. The receptors were sampled from a human donor with basal cell carcinoma.

This clone has a single count. The rearrangement links TRBV25-1 to TRBJ2-2; weak D call: TRBD1 (6 bases). CDR1 is MGHDK, CDR2 SYGVNS, per germline. V lost 6 bases and J lost 4, with 18 bases in between. The CDR3 has 16 amino acids. The chain's CDR3 is CASSHWKGGSTGELFF. The DNA of the CDR3 is TGTGCCAGCAGCCACTGGAAAGGGGGAAGCACCGGGGAGCTGTTTTTT.

The chain employs TRBV18 and TRBJ1-1; a possible D gene is TRBD1 (6 bases). Germline V CDR1 and CDR2: KGHSH, LQKENI. There are 14 residues in the CDR3. With 3 bases removed from V and 3 bases from J, the gap between germline ends came to 11 bases. The DNA of the CDR3 is TGTGCCAGCTCACCTCAGGGGAAGGACACTGAAGCTTTCTTT. Translating it yields CASSPQGKDTEAFF.

The chain couples TRBV24-1 to TRBJ1-3; D possibly corresponds to TRBD1 (5 bases). V was shortened by 1 base and J by 8 bases, with 23 bases between the two germline ends. Germline CDR1 is KGHDR and CDR2 is SFDVKD. This CDR3 has 18 residues. The CDR3 spells CATSDFSRRQRFGYTIYF. In DNA, the CDR3 is TGTGCCACCAGTGATTTCAGCCGTCGACAGAGGTTTGGTTACACCATATATTTT.